The 26 T cell receptor beta chains reported below all come from one sample, sequenced in a study of T cell responses to AZD1222 COVID-19 vaccine. TCRdb keeps only in-frame clones here, not all; method: immunoSEQ multiplex PCR. The top ten clones hold around 3.8% of a sample with about 170,000 clones, 90% to 95% of them seen once. The sequencing used peripheral blood, collected on day 0 of AZD1222 vaccination. The receptors come from an adult in good health.

This chain links TRBV11-2 with TRBJ2-1, with D perhaps TRBD1 or TRBD2 (5 bases each). Germline CDR1 SGHAT, CDR2 FQNNGV. CDR3 length: 14 amino acids. Trimming shortened V by 1 base and J by 8 bases, and 12 bases separated the two germline ends. For the CDR3, the DNA is TGTGCCAGCAGCTTAGGCCCTCGGGGCGATGAGCAGTTCTTC. It is translated as CASSLGPRGDEQFF.

The chain employs TRBV11-2 and TRBJ2-3, with 10 nucleotides matching TRBD2. CDR3 size: 16 residues. Germline CDR1 SGHAT, CDR2 FQNNGV. With 0 bases clipped from V and 4 bases from J, the junction kept 4 bases outside the gene matches. The CDR3 loop reads CASSLEPSGGADTQYF. CDR3 DNA: TGTGCCAGCAGCTTAGAGCCCAGCGGGGGGGCAGATACGCAGTATTTT.

The chain has TRBV24-1 and TRBJ1-5; tentatively, D is TRBD1 (6 bases). The ends were cut back, 5 bases at V and 0 bases at J, with 10 bases in the middle. Germline V gene data show CDR1 as KGHDR and CDR2 as SFDVKD. This CDR3 region has 15 residues. CDR3 amino acids: CATSGGGPSNQPQHF. In DNA form, the CDR3 reads TGTGCCACCAGTGGAGGGGGGCCTAGCAATCAGCCCCAGCATTTT.

This clone came up once. A much larger clone sits a single nucleotide away, making a read error possible. The rearrangement links TRBV12-3 or TRBV12-4 to TRBJ2-7, with TRBD1 as a possible D gene (5 bases). The CDR3 consists of 13 residues. The V and J ends lost 2 bases and 4 bases respectively, with 9 bases between them. CDR3 DNA: TGTGCCAGCAGTTTAAGGACACCTTACGAGCAGTACTTC. Encoded protein: CASSLRTPYEQYF.

The J gene is TRBJ1-2, the V gene TRBV27, with no clear D. The CDR3 extends over 14 amino acids. Germline CDR1 is MNHEY and CDR2 is SMNVEV (reference sequence). V was cut by 3 bases and J by 7 bases, with 15 bases left in between. CDR3 coding DNA: TGTGCCAGCAGTTTTAGGCTGTCGGGCGCTGGCTACACCTTC. Its protein product is CASSFRLSGAGYTF.

The CDR3 nucleotides are TGTGCCAGCTCACCACTTCCCTCCACAGTCGATGAAAAACTGTTTTTT. Translating gives CASSPLPSTVDEKLFF. The V gene is TRBV18, the J gene TRBJ1-4; D ambiguous. Germline loops: CDR1 KGHSH, CDR2 LQKENI. Trimming pared 1 base from V and 6 bases from J, leaving 15 bases between. The CDR3 is 16 amino acids.

This sequence joins TRBV27 and TRBJ1-2; 9 bases are shared with TRBD1. Germline V CDR1 and CDR2: MNHEY, SMNVEV (reference sequence). CDR3 size: 16 residues. With V trimmed by 3 bases and J by 6 bases, 11 bases remained unmatched. The CDR3 DNA sequence: TGTGCCAGCAGTTTTATCCCCCCGGGACAGGGTAATGGCTACACCTTC. It translates to CASSFIPPGQGNGYTF.

This chain joins TRBV5-8 and TRBJ1-2; D uncertain. V was cut by 4 bases and J by 2 bases, with 27 bases left in between. The CDR3 contains 19 residues. Per the germline V gene, CDR1 is SGHTS and CDR2 is YDEGEE. The CDR3 coding sequence is TGTGCCAGCAGCGGCGACGGACGTCTTGGATTACGGCCAAACTATGGCTACACCTTC. Translation gives CASSGDGRLGLRPNYGYTF.

V gene TRBV11-2 combines with J gene TRBJ2-7; no clear D gene. Trimming took off 1 base at V and 4 bases at J, with 14 bases between the two ends. This CDR3 region has 15 residues. Germline V gene data show CDR1 as SGHAT and CDR2 as FQNNGV. In DNA, the CDR3 is TGTGCCAGCAGCTTAGTGGTCGGAACCCCATACGAGCAGTACTTC. Amino acids: CASSLVVGTPYEQYF.

The chain combines TRBV19 with TRBJ1-1; D is uncertain. Trimming took off 7 bases at V and 0 bases at J, with 12 bases between the two ends. From germline, CDR1 is LNHDA and CDR2 SQIVND (reference sequence). CDR3 size: 14 residues. For the CDR3, the DNA is TGTGCCAGTAACCGAGGGCACCTGAACACTGAAGCTTTCTTT. Amino acid sequence: CASNRGHLNTEAFF.

This chain links TRBV6-5 with TRBJ1-2, with unresolved D. V dropped 6 bases and J dropped 0 bases, with 11 bases sitting between them. The CDR3 spans 14 residues. Per the germline V gene, CDR1 is MNHEY and CDR2 is SVGAGI. Here the CDR3 DNA reads TGTGCCAGCAGCCGTGACGGCACTAACTATGGCTACACCTTC. Encoded protein: CASSRDGTNYGYTF.

The J gene is TRBJ2-7, the V gene TRBV5-5, with D uncertain. In germline, CDR1 is SGHKS, CDR2 YYEKEE (reference sequence). The CDR3 length is 16 residues. Trimming removed 6 bases at V and 2 bases at J, with 21 bases between. The CDR3 sequence is CASTLGPGRQTYEQYF. The CDR3 region has the DNA TGTGCCAGCACCCTAGGTCCCGGACGGCAGACCTACGAGCAGTACTTC.

The chain employs TRBV6-5 and TRBJ1-2; D remains ambiguous. Trimming left V 10 bases short and J 2 bases short, with 8 bases between. This CDR3 spans 11 amino acids. Per germline, CDR1 MNHEY and CDR2 SVGAGI. CDR3 sequence (DNA): TGTGCCACGGGCCAGAACTATGGCTACACCTTC. It translates to CATGQNYGYTF.

The chain links TRBV4-1 to TRBJ1-2; D not resolved. CDR1 and CDR2 (germline): MGHRA, YSYEKL. V gave up 0 bases and J gave up 6 bases, with 14 bases separating them. The CDR3 consists of 15 residues. DNA of the CDR3: TGCGCCAGCAGCCAAGAAGCAGGATCGGTTCATGGCTACACCTTC. Its translation: CASSQEAGSVHGYTF.

The CDR3 region is CACWTSGESNTGELFF. The CDR3 coding sequence is TGTGCCTGTTGGACTAGCGGGGAATCGAACACCGGGGAGCTGTTTTTT. The rearrangement uses TRBV2 and TRBJ2-2; 12 bases map to TRBD2. V was pared by 11 bases and J by 0 bases, with 7 bases of the junction left unmatched. Germline CDR1 SNHLY, CDR2 FYNNEI. The length of the CDR3 is 16 residues.

This clone appeared a single time. The chain combines TRBV2 with TRBJ1-1; weak D call: TRBD1 (5 bases). The V gene lost 8 bases and the J gene lost 5 bases, with 12 bases spanning the gap. This CDR3 has 12 residues. Germline CDR1 SNHLY, CDR2 FYNNEI. This CDR3 reads CASGQGVTEAFF. The DNA for the CDR3 is TGTGCCAGCGGCCAGGGTGTAACTGAAGCTTTCTTT.

The chain couples TRBV5-4 to TRBJ1-6; D might be TRBD1 (5 bases). Germline loops: CDR1 SGHNT, CDR2 YYREEE (reference sequence). V shed 4 bases and J shed 5 bases, with 10 bases lying between them. The CDR3 extends over 14 amino acids. CDR3: CASSRDSNNSPLHF. Written as DNA, the CDR3 is TGTGCCAGCAGCCGTGACAGCAATAATTCACCCCTCCACTTT.

The chain recombines TRBV3-1 (or the pseudogene TRBV3-2) with TRBJ2-1; TRBD2 matches 16 bases. Trimming removed 5 bases from V and 6 bases from J; junction bases left unmatched: 4. The germline V gene has CDR1 LGHDT and CDR2 YNNKEL (reference sequence). CDR3 length equals 16 residues. CDR3 sequence (DNA): TGTGCCAGCAGCGGGACTAGCGGGAGGGCGGTCAATGAGCAGTTCTTC. Protein: CASSGTSGRAVNEQFF.

The chain has TRBV25-1 and TRBJ2-7; 8 bases map to TRBD2. Unmatched junction bases numbered 15, after V lost 5 bases and J lost 3 bases. CDR1 is MGHDK, CDR2 SYGVNS, per germline. This CDR3 spans 17 amino acids. This CDR3 reads CASSTDGVRGANYEQYF. Written as DNA, the CDR3 is TGTGCCAGCAGTACCGATGGGGTGCGGGGGGCCAACTACGAGCAGTACTTC.

The rearrangement uses TRBV7-9 and TRBJ1-2, with D uncertain. The CDR3 totals 13 residues. Germline CDR1 and CDR2: SEHNR and FQNEAQ (reference sequence). Trimming removed 0 bases at V and 2 bases at J, with 4 bases between. The CDR3 spells CASSLAQNYGYTF. CDR3 DNA: TGTGCCAGCAGCTTAGCACAGAACTATGGCTACACCTTC.

The rearrangement links TRBV28 to TRBJ2-1; TRBD1 agrees at 8 bases. In germline, CDR1 is MDHEN, CDR2 SYDVKM. V lost 5 bases, J lost 0 bases, and 6 bases stayed unmatched. The CDR3 runs to 16 residues. CDR3 in amino acids: CASSTTGGSSYNEQFF. The CDR3 DNA reads as TGTGCCAGCAGTACAACAGGGGGGAGCTCCTACAATGAGCAGTTCTTC. The variable domain in full, with the rest retrieved from reference TRBV28 and TRBJ2-1, is DVKVTQSSRYLVKRTGEKVFLECVQDMDHENMFWYRQDPGLGLRLIYFSYDVKMKEKGDIPEGYSVSREKKERFSLILESASTNQTSMYLCASSTTGGSSYNEQFFGPGTRLTVL.

Only one count was recorded for this clone. This chain uses TRBV6-5 with TRBJ1-5; TRBD1 matches at 9 bases. Germline V CDR1 and CDR2: MNHEY, SVGAGI. V shed 8 bases and J 4 bases; nucleotides not matched to a gene: 3. The CDR3 covers 13 residues. The CDR3 DNA reads TGTGCCAGCGAGGACAGGGGAAATCAGCCCCAGCATTTT. This gives the protein CASEDRGNQPQHF.

The gene calls are TRBV5-1 and TRBJ2-3, with TRBD1 as a possible D gene (6 bases). The CDR3 has 14 residues. CDR1 is SGHRS, CDR2 YFSETQ, per germline. Trimming removed 2 bases from V and 3 bases from J, with 10 bases in between. This CDR3 is CASSFPGVTDTQYF. DNA of the CDR3: TGCGCCAGCAGCTTCCCAGGGGTGACAGATACGCAGTATTTT. Together with reference TRBV5-1 and TRBJ2-3, the CDR3 gives the full variable domain: KAGVTQTPRYLIKTRGQQVTLSCSPISGHRSVSWYQQTPGQGLQFLFEYFSETQRNKGNFPGRFSGRQFSNSRSEMNVSTLELGDSALYLCASSFPGVTDTQYFGPGTRLTVL.

The chain carries TRBV19 and TRBJ1-3; 8 bases are a match to TRBD1. The trim removed 0 bases at V and 3 bases at J, leaving 4 bases unmatched. CDR1 and CDR2 from the germline V gene are LNHDA and SQIVND (reference sequence). This CDR3 contains 16 residues. CDR3 in amino acids: CASSIDATGVGNTIYF. The CDR3 DNA is TGTGCCAGTAGTATAGACGCGACAGGGGTTGGAAACACCATATATTTT. The variable domain in full, completed from reference TRBV19 and TRBJ1-3, reads DGGITQSPKYLFRKEGQNVTLSCEQNLNHDAMYWYRQDPGQGLRLIYYSQIVNDFQKGDIAEGYSVSREKKESFPLTVTSAQKNPTAFYLCASSIDATGVGNTIYFGEGSWLTVV.

The chain uses TRBV30 and TRBJ2-3; D is unresolved. CDR1 GTSNPN and CDR2 SVGIG come from the germline V gene (reference sequence). V lost 4 bases to trimming and J lost 2 bases, with 10 bases between them. This CDR3 is 13 amino acids long. The chain's CDR3 is CAWTAENTDTQYF. The DNA for the CDR3 is TGTGCCTGGACGGCGGAGAACACAGATACGCAGTATTTT.

The rearrangement uses TRBV14 and TRBJ1-1; unclear D gene. V shed 4 bases and J shed 4 bases, with 10 bases lying between them. This CDR3 contains 13 residues. Per the germline V gene, CDR1 is SGHDN and CDR2 is FVKESK. CDR3 sequence (DNA): TGTGCCAGCAGCCGGCCGGGCGGCACTGAAGCTTTCTTT. As protein: CASSRPGGTEAFF.